This TCR beta chain was sequenced for a study of blood T cell repertoires in COVID-19. Generated by immunoSEQ multiplex PCR, the TCRdb table keeps only in-frame clones and is missing some. The repertoire consists of roughly 280,000 clones, with 70% to 90% occurring once and the leading ten covering about 10%. CDR3 length: 15 amino acids. Sequencing was carried out using peripheral blood. The chain is built from TRBV12-1 and TRBJ1-2; the table's D call of TRBD1 was not tested on the DNA. TRBV12-1 is a recognized pseudogene. The sequence came from a woman in her 70s with acute or convalescent COVID-19. In DNA, the CDR3 is TGTGCCAGCAGCCCTGGGCAACGGCTGACCTATGGCTACACCTTC. Translation: CASSPGQRLTYGYTF.